Below, one T cell receptor (beta chain) is given with its context. Its antigen remains unidentified. The investigators split CD4+ cells into a CD45RA+ naive subset and a CD45RA-negative memory subset. These data come from a study of shared clonotypes between healthy human individuals. Notes on the study in general: Rarefaction curves obtained for sorted subsets showed sequencing incomplete despite large depth.

The germline V gene has CDR1 SGHTA and CDR2 FQGNSA. This CDR3 spans 14 amino acids. The V segment lost 5 bases and the J segment 0 bases; nucleotides outside the gene matches: 3. The method was immunoSEQ multiplex PCR; TCRdb's version includes in-frame clones alone and lacks a portion of them. Here the sample spans fewer than 3 million clones, about 90% being singletons. The chain joins TRBV7-2 to TRBJ1-2, with 7 nucleotides matching TRBD1. Sequenced input: naive CD4+ T cells from PBMCs. Indicated subset: CD45RA+ positively selected. The TCR sequence derives from a man between 18 and 35 years old in good health. Some clones in this sample may be carry-over from other donors' samples. Here the CDR3 DNA reads TGTGCCAGCAGCATAGGACAGGCTAACTATGGCTACACCTTC. Translation: CASSIGQANYGYTF.